The 16 T cell receptor beta chains reported below all come from one sample, sequenced in a study of blood T cell repertoires in COVID-19. Sequencing used immunoSEQ multiplex PCR; TCRdb keeps in-frame clones, though not all of them. The sample contains 110,000 to 150,000 clones, 76% of which appear only once. The sequencing input was peripheral blood. The receptors originated from a man aged 55 to 70 with acute or convalescent COVID-19.

The chain carries TRBV11-2 and TRBJ2-3; 7 nucleotides agree with TRBD2. Unmatched junction bases numbered 0, after V lost 2 bases and J lost 4 bases. Germline CDR1 and CDR2: SGHAT and FQNNGV. The CDR3 sequence is 13 residues long. CDR3 region: CASSLRGADTQYF. The CDR3 DNA reads as TGTGCCAGCAGCTTACGGGGGGCAGATACGCAGTATTTT.

In this sample, this clone turned up a few times. Other DNA sequences in this specimen translate into the identical CDR3. The J gene is TRBJ2-7, the V gene TRBV28, with D unclear. The CDR3 consists of 13 residues. Trimming removed 3 bases from V and 1 base from J, with 7 bases in between. Germline assignment: CDR1 MDHEN and CDR2 SYDVKM. DNA for the CDR3: TGTGCCAGCAGTTTCAGCGTATCCTACGAGCAGTACTTC. Amino acid sequence: CASSFSVSYEQYF.

J is TRBJ2-7 and V is TRBV2, with 7 bases aligning to TRBD2. The V gene end was trimmed by 11 bases and the J gene end by 1 base; junction bases not matched to a gene: 11. CDR1 and CDR2 (germline): SNHLY, FYNNEI. This CDR3 has 14 amino acids. The CDR3 sequence is CAGHEAGRSYEQYF. The CDR3, as DNA: TGTGCCGGCCACGAAGCGGGAAGGTCCTACGAGCAGTACTTC.

The rearrangement uses TRBV5-3 and TRBJ2-7; 7 positions agree with TRBD1. TRBV5-3 is labeled an ORF, and its function is uncertain. V lost 4 bases, J lost 0 bases, and 7 bases stayed unmatched. CDR3 length: 15 residues. The CDR3 bases are TGTGCCAGAAGCAGGAGACAGGGTAGCTCCTACGAGCAGTACTTC. Amino acid sequence: CARSRRQGSSYEQYF.

V and J are TRBV28 and TRBJ2-7; 14 bases match TRBD2. Germline CDR1 reads MDHEN; CDR2 reads SYDVKM. J gave up 3 bases and V 6 bases, and 7 bases lay outside the gene matches. The CDR3 has 16 residues. The CDR3 coding sequence is TGTGCCAGCAGAGGGACGGGGACTAGCGGGAGCTACGAGCAGTACTTC. Translated, it gives CASRGTGTSGSYEQYF.

V gene TRBV10-3 combines with J gene TRBJ2-7, with a possible D match to TRBD1 (6 bases). CDR3 length equals 13 residues. The germline V gene encodes CDR1 ENHRY and CDR2 SYGVKD. V shed 2 bases and J shed 6 bases, with 11 bases lying between them. CDR3 region: CAISEGGRGEQYF. CDR3 nucleotides: TGTGCCATCAGTGAGGGGGGCCGGGGCGAGCAGTACTTC.

The chain joins TRBV6-5 to TRBJ2-7; D is uncertain. V dropped 6 bases and J dropped 3 bases, with 6 bases sitting between them. Per the germline V gene, CDR1 is MNHEY and CDR2 is SVGAGI. CDR3 length: 11 residues. This CDR3 is CASREYYEQYF. DNA for the CDR3: TGTGCCAGCAGGGAGTACTACGAGCAGTACTTC.

Here the CDR3 DNA reads TGTGCCAGCAGCTCCGATCTAGCGGGCCTAGCGACCCAGTACTTC. Amino acid sequence: CASSSDLAGLATQYF. The V and J genes are TRBV5-4 and TRBJ2-5, with 8 bases aligning to TRBD2. Germline values: CDR1 SGHNT, CDR2 YYREEE (reference sequence). The CDR3 is made up of 15 amino acids. V gave up 3 bases and J gave up 7 bases; unmatched junction bases: 11.

This clone has at least ten counts. The V call is TRBV4-1, the J call TRBJ2-1; 12 bases match TRBD2. Germline V lookup: CDR1 MGHRA, CDR2 YSYEKL. The CDR3 covers 21 residues. After removal of 4 bases from V and 0 bases from J, the junction contained 16 bases not matched to a gene. In DNA, the CDR3 is TGCGCCAGCAGCCTCCTGCCGTTGACTAGCGGGAGTCGGGGCTCCTACAATGAGCAGTTCTTC. It yields the protein CASSLLPLTSGSRGSYNEQFF.

The chain recombines TRBV7-8 with TRBJ1-3; a weak D match, TRBD1 (5 bases). The CDR3 length is 15 residues. CDR1 SGHVS and CDR2 FQNEAQ come from the germline V gene. V was pared by 6 bases and J by 2 bases, with 14 bases between. CDR3 amino acids: CASSRNQGPGNTIYF. CDR3 DNA: TGTGCCAGCAGTCGAAACCAGGGTCCTGGAAACACCATATATTTT.

The rearrangement uses TRBV5-6 and TRBJ2-7; 8 bases agree with TRBD2. CDR1 SGHDT and CDR2 YYEEEE come from the germline V gene. Trimming removed 4 bases from V and 4 bases from J; junction bases left unmatched: 10. This CDR3 is 15 amino acids long. Here the CDR3 reads CASSPQLAEVYEQYF. CDR3 DNA: TGTGCCAGCAGCCCCCAACTAGCGGAGGTTTACGAGCAGTACTTC. Together with reference TRBV5-6 and TRBJ2-7, the CDR3 gives the full variable domain: DAGVTQSPTHLIKTRGQQVTLRCSPKSGHDTVSWYQQALGQGPQFIFQYYEEEERQRGNFPDRFSGHQFPNYSSELNVNALLLGDSALYLCASSPQLAEVYEQYFGPGTRLTVT.

The chain has TRBV11-1 and TRBJ2-5; D perhaps matches TRBD1 (5 bases). The germline V gene has CDR1 SGHAT and CDR2 FQDESV (reference sequence). Trimming pared 2 bases from V and 1 base from J, leaving 8 bases between. The CDR3 loop spans 14 amino acids. CDR3 sequence reads: CASSLQGTQETQYF. Here the CDR3 DNA reads TGTGCCAGCAGCTTACAGGGTACCCAAGAGACCCAGTACTTC.

The chain combines TRBV19 with TRBJ2-5; D might be TRBD1 (5 bases). Per the germline V gene, CDR1 is LNHDA and CDR2 is SQIVND (reference sequence). The CDR3 totals 15 residues. V was trimmed by 3 bases and J by 1 base, leaving 12 bases between them. The CDR3 DNA reads TGTGCCAGTAGTATGGGCCGGACAAGCCAAGAGACCCAGTACTTC. Its translation is CASSMGRTSQETQYF. Using reference TRBV19 and TRBJ2-5 for the parts outside the CDR3, the full variable domain is DGGITQSPKYLFRKEGQNVTLSCEQNLNHDAMYWYRQDPGQGLRLIYYSQIVNDFQKGDIAEGYSVSREKKESFPLTVTSAQKNPTAFYLCASSMGRTSQETQYFGPGTRLLVL.

The chain uses TRBV15 and TRBJ1-5; 7 bases fit TRBD1. The CDR3 length is 15 residues. Germline CDR1 reads LNHNV; CDR2 reads YYDKDF (reference sequence). Trimming cost V 1 base and J 4 bases; bases outside gene matches: 4. The CDR3: CATSRGTGVNQPQHF. In nucleotides, the CDR3 is TGTGCCACCAGCAGAGGAACAGGGGTTAATCAGCCCCAGCATTTT.

V usage is TRBV24-1 and J usage is TRBJ2-1, with D possibly TRBD2 on 6 matching bases. CDR1 is KGHDR, CDR2 SFDVKD, per germline. V was clipped by 5 bases and J by 6 bases, with 16 bases between them. This CDR3 spans 15 amino acids. The CDR3 sequence is CATSVALARSNEQFF. CDR3 sequence (DNA): TGTGCCACCAGTGTGGCCCTAGCGAGGTCCAATGAGCAGTTCTTC.

The chain employs TRBV19 and TRBJ2-6, with D perhaps TRBD1 (5 bases). Germline V CDR1 and CDR2: LNHDA, SQIVND (reference sequence). This CDR3 spans 16 amino acids. V was trimmed by 5 bases and J by 0 bases, leaving 11 bases between them. The CDR3, as DNA: TGTGCCAGTAGTGAAGGGGTGATCTCTGGGGCCAACGTCCTGACTTTC. Translation gives CASSEGVISGANVLTF. The full variable domain, in which reference TRBV19 and TRBJ2-6 provide the parts outside the CDR3, is DGGITQSPKYLFRKEGQNVTLSCEQNLNHDAMYWYRQDPGQGLRLIYYSQIVNDFQKGDIAEGYSVSREKKESFPLTVTSAQKNPTAFYLCASSEGVISGANVLTFGAGSRLTVL.